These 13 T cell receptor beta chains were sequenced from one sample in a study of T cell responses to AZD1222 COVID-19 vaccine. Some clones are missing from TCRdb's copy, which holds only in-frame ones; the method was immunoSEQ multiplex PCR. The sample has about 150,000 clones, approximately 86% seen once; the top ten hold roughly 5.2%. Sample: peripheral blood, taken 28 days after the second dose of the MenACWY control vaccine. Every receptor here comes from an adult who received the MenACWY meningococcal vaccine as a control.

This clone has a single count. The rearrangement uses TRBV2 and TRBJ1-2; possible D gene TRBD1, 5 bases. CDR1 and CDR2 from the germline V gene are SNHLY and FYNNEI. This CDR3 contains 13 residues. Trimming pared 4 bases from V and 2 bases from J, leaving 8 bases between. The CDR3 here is CASSAGTNYGYTF. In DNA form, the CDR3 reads TGTGCCAGCAGTGCTGGGACGAACTATGGCTACACCTTC.

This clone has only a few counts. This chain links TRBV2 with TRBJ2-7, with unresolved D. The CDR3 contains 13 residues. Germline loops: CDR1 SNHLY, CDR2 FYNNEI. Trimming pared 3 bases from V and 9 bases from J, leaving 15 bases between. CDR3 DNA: TGTGCCAGCAGTGACAGCAGGCTCGGCGTGCAGTACTTC. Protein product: CASSDSRLGVQYF.

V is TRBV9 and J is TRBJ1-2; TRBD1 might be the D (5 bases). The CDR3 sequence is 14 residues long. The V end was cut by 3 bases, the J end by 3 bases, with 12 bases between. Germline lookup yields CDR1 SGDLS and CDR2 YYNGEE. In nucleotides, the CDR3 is TGTGCCAGCAGCGGTCAGGGTTTAGACTATGGCTACACCTTC. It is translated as CASSGQGLDYGYTF.

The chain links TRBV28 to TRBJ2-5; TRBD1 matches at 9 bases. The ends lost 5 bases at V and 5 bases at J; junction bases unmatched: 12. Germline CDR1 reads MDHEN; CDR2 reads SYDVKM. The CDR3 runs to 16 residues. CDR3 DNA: TGTGCCAGCAGTACCCAGGGACAGGGTTTTTGGGAGACCCAGTACTTC. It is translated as CASSTQGQGFWETQYF.

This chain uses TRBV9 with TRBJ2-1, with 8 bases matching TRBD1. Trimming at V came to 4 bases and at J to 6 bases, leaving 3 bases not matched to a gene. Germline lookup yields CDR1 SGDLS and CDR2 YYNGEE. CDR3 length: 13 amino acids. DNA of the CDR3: TGTGCCAGCAGCATCGGACAGGGCAATGAGCAGTTCTTC. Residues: CASSIGQGNEQFF.

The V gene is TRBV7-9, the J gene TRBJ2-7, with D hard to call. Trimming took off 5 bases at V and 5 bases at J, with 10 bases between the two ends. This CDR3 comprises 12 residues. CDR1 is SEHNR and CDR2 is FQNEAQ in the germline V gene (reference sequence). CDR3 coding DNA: TGTGCCAGCAGCGGGGTTGGGGACGAGCAGTACTTC. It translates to CASSGVGDEQYF.

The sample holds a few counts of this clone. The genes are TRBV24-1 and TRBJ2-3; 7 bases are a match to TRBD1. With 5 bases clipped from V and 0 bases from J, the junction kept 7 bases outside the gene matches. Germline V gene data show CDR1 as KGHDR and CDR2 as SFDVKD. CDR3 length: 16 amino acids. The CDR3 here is CATSGRGDSSTDTQYF. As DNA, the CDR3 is TGTGCCACCAGTGGCCGAGGGGACAGCAGCACAGATACGCAGTATTTT.

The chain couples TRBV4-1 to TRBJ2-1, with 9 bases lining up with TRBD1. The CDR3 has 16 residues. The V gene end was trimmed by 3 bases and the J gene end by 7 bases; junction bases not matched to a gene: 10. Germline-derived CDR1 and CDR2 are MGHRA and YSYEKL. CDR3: CASSHHRDRVGNEQFF. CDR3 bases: TGCGCCAGCAGCCACCACCGGGACAGGGTGGGTAATGAGCAGTTCTTC.

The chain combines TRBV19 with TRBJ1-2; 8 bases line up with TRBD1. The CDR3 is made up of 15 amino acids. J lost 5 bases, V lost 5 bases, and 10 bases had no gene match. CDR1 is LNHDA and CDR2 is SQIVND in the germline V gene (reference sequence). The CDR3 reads CASSPDRATPYGYTF. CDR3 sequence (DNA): TGTGCCAGTAGTCCGGACAGGGCCACCCCTTATGGCTACACCTTC.

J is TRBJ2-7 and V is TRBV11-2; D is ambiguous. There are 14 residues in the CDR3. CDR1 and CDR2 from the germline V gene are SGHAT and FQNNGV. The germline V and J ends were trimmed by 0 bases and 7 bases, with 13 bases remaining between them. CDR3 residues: CASSLDPRKAEQYF. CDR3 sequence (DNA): TGTGCCAGCAGCTTAGATCCACGGAAAGCGGAGCAGTACTTC.

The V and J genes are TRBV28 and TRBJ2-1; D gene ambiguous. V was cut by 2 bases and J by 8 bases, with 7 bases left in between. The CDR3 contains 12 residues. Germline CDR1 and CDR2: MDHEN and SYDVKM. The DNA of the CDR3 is TGTGCCAGCAGTTTACTAGACCATGAGCAGTTCTTC. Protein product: CASSLLDHEQFF.

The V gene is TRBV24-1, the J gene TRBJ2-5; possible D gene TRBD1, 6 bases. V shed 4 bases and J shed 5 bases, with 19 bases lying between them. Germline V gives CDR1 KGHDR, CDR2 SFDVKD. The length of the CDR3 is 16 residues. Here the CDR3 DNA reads TGTGCCACCAGTGACCCTAGAAACAGGGCTCGGGAGACCCAGTACTTC. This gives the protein CATSDPRNRARETQYF.

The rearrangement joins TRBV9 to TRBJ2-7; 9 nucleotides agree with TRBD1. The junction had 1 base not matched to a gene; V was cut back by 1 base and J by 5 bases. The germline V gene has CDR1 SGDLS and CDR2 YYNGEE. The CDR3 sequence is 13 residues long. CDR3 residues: CASSVRTGDEQYF. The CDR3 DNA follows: TGTGCCAGCAGCGTACGGACAGGGGACGAGCAGTACTTC.